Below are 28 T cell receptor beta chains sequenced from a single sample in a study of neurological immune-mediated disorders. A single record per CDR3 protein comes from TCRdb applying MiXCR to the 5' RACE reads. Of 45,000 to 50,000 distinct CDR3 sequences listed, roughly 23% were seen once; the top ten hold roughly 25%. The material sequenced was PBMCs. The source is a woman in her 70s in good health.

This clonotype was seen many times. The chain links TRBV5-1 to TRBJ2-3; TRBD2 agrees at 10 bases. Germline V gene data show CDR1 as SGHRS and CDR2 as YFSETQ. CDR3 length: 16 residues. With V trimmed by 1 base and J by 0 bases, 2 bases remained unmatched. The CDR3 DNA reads TGCGCCAGCAGCTTGCCACTAGCGGGGAGCACAGATACGCAGTATTTT. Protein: CASSLPLAGSTDTQYF.

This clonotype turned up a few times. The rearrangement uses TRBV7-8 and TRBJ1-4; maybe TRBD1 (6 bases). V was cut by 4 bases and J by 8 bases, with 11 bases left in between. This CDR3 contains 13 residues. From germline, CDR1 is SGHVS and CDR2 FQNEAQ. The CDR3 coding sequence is TGTGCCAGCAGCTCCACAGGGCCCGAAAAACTGTTTTTT. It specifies CASSSTGPEKLFF.

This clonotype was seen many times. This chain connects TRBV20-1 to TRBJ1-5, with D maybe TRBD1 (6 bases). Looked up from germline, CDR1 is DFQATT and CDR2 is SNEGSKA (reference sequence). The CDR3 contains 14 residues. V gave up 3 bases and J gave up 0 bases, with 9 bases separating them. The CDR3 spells CSARGQFSNQPQHF. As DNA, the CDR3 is TGCAGTGCTAGGGGACAATTTAGCAATCAGCCCCAGCATTTT.

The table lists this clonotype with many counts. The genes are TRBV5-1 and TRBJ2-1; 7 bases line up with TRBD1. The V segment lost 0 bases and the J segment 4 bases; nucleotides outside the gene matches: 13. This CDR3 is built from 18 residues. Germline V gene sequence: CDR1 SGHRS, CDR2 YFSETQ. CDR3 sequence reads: CASSLEDRSDVGYNEQFF. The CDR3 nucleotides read TGCGCCAGCAGCTTGGAGGACAGGTCTGACGTGGGGTACAATGAGCAGTTCTTC.

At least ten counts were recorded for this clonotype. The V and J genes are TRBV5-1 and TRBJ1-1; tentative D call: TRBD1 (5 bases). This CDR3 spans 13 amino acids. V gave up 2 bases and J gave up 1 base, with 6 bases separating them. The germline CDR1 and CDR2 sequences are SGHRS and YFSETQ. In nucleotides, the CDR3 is TGCGCCAGCAGCTTCGACAGGAACACTGAAGCTTTCTTT. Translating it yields CASSFDRNTEAFF.

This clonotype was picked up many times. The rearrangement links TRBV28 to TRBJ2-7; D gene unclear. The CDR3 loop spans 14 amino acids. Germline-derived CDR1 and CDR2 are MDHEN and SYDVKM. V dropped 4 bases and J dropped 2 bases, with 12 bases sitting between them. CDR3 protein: CASSSRDHPYEQYF. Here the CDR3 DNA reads TGTGCCAGCAGTTCTAGGGATCACCCCTACGAGCAGTACTTC.

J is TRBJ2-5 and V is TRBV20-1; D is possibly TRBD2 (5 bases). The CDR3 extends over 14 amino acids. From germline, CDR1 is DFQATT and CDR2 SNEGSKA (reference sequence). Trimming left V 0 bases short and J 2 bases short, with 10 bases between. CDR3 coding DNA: TGCAGTGCTAGAGATCTTCAGCGGCAAGAGACCCAGTACTTC. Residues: CSARDLQRQETQYF.

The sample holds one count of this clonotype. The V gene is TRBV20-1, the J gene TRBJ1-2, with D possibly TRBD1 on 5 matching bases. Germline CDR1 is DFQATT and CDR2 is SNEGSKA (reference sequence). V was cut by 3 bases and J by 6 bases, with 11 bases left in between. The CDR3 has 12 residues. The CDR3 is CSARGPWHGYTF. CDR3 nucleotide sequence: TGCAGTGCTAGGGGACCATGGCATGGCTACACCTTC.

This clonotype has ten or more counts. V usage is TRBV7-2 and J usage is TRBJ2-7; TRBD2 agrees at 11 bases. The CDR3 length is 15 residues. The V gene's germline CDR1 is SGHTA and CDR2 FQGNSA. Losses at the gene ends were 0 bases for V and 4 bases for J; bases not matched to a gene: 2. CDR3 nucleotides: TGTGCCAGCAGCTTAGCTGCTAGCGGGAGGTACGAGCAGTACTTC. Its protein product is CASSLAASGRYEQYF.

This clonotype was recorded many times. The CDR3 sequence: CASTDENTEAFF. For the CDR3, the DNA is TGCGCCAGCACCGATGAGAACACTGAAGCTTTCTTT. The rearrangement uses TRBV5-1 and TRBJ1-1, with D unresolved. Germline V gene data show CDR1 as SGHRS and CDR2 as YFSETQ. The CDR3 runs to 12 residues. V was trimmed by 6 bases and J by 1 base, leaving 7 bases between them.

The CDR3 is CASSLEGQLTTGELFF. CDR3 DNA: TGCGCCAGCAGCTTGGAGGGTCAACTGACGACCGGGGAGCTGTTTTTT. The chain links TRBV5-1 to TRBJ2-2, with no clear D. CDR3 length equals 16 residues. Germline V gives CDR1 SGHRS, CDR2 YFSETQ. The ends were cut back, 0 bases at V and 5 bases at J, with 14 bases in the middle.

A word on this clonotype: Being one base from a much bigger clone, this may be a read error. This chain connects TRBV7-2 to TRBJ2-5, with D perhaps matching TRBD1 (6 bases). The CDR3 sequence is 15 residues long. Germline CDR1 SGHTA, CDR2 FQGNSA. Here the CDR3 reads CASSLLAGAQETQCF. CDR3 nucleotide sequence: TGTGCCAGCAGCTTACTGGCAGGGGCTCAAGAGACCCAGTGCTTC.

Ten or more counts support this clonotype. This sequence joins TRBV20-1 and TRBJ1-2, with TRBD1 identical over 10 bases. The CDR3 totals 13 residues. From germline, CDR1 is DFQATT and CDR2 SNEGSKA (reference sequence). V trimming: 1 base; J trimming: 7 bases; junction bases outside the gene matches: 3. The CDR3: CSARVGTGVGYTF. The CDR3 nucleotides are TGCAGTGCTAGAGTAGGGACAGGGGTTGGCTACACCTTC.

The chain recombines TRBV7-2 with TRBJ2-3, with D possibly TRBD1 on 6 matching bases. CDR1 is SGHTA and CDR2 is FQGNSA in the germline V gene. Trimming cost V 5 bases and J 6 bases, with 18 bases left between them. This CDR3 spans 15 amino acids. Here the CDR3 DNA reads TGTGCCAGCAGCCAGGGACAAACCCTGCGGGATACGCAGTATTTT. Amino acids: CASSQGQTLRDTQYF.

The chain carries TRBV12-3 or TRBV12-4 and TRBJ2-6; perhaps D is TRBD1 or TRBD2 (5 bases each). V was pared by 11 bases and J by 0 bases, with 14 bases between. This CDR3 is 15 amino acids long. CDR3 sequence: CAGGRDGSGANVLTF. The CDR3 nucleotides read TGTGCCGGCGGTAGGGACGGCTCTGGGGCCAACGTCCTGACTTTC.

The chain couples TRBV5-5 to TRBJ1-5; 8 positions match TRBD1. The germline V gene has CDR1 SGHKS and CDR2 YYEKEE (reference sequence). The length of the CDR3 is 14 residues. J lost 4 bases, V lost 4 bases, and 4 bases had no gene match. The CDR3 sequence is CASSLTGENQPQHF. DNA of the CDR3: TGTGCCAGCAGCCTGACAGGGGAAAATCAGCCCCAGCATTTT. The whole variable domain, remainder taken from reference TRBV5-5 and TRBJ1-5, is DAGVTQSPTHLIKTRGQQVTLRCSPISGHKSVSWYQQVLGQGPQFIFQYYEKEERGRGNFPDRFSARQFPNYSSELNVNALLLGDSALYLCASSLTGENQPQHFGDGTRLSIL.

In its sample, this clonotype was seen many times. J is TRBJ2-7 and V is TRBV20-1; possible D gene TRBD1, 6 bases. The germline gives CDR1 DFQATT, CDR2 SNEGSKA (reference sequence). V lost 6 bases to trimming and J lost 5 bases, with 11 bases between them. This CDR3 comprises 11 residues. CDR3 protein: CSATGTHEQYF. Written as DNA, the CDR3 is TGCAGTGCAACAGGGACGCACGAGCAGTACTTC.

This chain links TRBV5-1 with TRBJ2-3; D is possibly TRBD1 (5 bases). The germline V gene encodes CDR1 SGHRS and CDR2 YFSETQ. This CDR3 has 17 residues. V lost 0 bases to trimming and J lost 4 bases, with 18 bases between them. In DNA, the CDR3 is TGCGCCAGCAGCTTGGGCCCCAGGGTGGGTTTCGCAGATACGCAGTATTTT. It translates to CASSLGPRVGFADTQYF.

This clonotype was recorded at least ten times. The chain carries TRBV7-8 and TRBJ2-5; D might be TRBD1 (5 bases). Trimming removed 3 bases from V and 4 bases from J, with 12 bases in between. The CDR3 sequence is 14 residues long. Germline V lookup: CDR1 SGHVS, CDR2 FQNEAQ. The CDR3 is CASSLGPHSETQYF. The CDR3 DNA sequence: TGTGCCAGCAGCTTGGGGCCTCATTCAGAGACCCAGTACTTC. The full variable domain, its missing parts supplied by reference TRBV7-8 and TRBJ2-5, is GAGVSQSPRYKVAKRGQDVALRCDPISGHVSLFWYQQALGQGPEFLTYFQNEAQLDKSGLPSDRFFAERPEGSVSTLKIQRTQQEDSAVYLCASSLGPHSETQYFGPGTRLLVL.

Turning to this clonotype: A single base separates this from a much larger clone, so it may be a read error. The CDR3 is CSASFWGRETQYF. DNA for the CDR3: TGCAGTGCTAGTTTTTGGGGACGGGAGACCCAGTACTTC. The chain combines TRBV20-1 with TRBJ2-5, with D possibly called TRBD1 or TRBD2 (5 bases each). The CDR3 is 13 amino acids. Between the trimmed V and J ends, which lost 3 bases and 5 bases, there was a span of 13 bases. Germline loops: CDR1 DFQATT, CDR2 SNEGSKA (reference sequence).

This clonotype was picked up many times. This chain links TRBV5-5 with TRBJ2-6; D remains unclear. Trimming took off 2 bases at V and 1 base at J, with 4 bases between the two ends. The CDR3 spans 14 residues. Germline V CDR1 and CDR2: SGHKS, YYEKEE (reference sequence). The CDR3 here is CASSFGSGANVLTF. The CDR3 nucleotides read TGTGCCAGCAGCTTTGGATCTGGGGCCAACGTCCTGACTTTC.

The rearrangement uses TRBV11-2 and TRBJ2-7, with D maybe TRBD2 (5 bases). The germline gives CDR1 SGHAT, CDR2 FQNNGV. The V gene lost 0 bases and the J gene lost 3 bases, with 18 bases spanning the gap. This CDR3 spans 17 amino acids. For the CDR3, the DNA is TGTGCCAGCAGCTTAGAGGCCCCGGCGGGCTACAACTACGAGCAGTACTTC. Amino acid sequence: CASSLEAPAGYNYEQYF.

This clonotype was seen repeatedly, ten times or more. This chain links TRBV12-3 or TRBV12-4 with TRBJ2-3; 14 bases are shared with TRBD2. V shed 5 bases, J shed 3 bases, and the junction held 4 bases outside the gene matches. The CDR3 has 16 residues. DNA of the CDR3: TGTGCCAGCAGTACCGGACTAGCGGGAGGAACAGATACGCAGTATTTT. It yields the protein CASSTGLAGGTDTQYF.

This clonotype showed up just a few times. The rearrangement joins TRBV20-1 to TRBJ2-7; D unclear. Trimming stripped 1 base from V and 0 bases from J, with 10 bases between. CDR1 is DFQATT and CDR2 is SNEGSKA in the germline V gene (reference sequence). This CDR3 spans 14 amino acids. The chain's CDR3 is CSARVRMSSYEQYF. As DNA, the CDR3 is TGCAGTGCTAGAGTGCGGATGAGCTCCTACGAGCAGTACTTC.

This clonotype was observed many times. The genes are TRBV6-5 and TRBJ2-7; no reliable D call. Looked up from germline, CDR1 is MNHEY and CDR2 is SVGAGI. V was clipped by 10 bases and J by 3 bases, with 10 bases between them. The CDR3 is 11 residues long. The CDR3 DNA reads TGTGCCACCTTCACCGACTACGAGCAGTACTTC. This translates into CATFTDYEQYF.

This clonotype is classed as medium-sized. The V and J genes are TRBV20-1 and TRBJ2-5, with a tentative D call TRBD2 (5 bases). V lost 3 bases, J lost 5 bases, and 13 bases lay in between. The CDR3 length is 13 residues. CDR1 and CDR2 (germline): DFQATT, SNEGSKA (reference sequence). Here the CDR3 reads CSASAAGGETQYF. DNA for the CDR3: TGCAGTGCTAGTGCGGCGGGCGGTGAGACCCAGTACTTC.

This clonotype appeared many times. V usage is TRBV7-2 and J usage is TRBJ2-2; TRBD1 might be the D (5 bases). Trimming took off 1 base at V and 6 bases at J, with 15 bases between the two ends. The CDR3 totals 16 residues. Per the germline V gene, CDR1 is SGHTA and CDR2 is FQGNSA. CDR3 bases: TGTGCCAGCAGCTTAGTATTGGTGTCAGGGTCCGGGGAGCTGTTTTTT. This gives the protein CASSLVLVSGSGELFF.

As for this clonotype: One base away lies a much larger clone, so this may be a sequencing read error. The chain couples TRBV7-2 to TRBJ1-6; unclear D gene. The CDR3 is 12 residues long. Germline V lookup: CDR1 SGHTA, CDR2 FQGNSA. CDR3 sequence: CASSTYNSPLNF. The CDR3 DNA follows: TGTGCCAGCAGTACTTATAATTCACCCCTCAACTTT.